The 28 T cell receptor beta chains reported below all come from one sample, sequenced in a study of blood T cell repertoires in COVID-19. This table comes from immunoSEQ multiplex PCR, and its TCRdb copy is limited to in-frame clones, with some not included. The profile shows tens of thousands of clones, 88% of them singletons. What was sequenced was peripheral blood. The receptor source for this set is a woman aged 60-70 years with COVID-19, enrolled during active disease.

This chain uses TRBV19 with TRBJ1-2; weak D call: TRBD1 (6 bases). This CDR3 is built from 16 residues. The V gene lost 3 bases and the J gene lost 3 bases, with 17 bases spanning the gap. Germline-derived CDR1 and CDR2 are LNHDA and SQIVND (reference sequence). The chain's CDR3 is CASSIRTAADYYGYTF. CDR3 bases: TGTGCCAGTAGTATTCGGACAGCCGCAGATTACTATGGCTACACCTTC.

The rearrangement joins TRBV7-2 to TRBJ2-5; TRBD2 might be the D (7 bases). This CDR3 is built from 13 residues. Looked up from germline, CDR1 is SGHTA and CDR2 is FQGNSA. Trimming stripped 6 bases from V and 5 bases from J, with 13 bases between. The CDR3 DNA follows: TGTGCCAGCAGTAGGGGGGGCTCGGAGACCCAGTACTTC. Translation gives CASSRGGSETQYF. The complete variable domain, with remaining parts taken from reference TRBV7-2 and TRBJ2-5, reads GAGVSQSPSNKVTEKGKDVELRCDPISGHTALYWYRQSLGQGLEFLIYFQGNSAPDKSGLPSDRFSAERTGGSVSTLTIQRTQQEDSAVYLCASSRGGSETQYFGPGTRLLVL.

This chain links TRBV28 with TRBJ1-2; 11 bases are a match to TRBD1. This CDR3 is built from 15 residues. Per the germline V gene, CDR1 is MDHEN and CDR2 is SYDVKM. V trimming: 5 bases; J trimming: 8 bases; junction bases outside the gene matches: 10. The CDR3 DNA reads TGTGCCAGCAGTCCTACTCGGACAGGGGGCGAGGGCTACACCTTC. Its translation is CASSPTRTGGEGYTF.

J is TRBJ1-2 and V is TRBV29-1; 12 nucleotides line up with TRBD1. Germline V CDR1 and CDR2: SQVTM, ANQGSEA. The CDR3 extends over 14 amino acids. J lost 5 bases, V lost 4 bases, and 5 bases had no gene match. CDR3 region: CSVVGTGGSYGYTF. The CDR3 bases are TGCAGCGTTGTAGGGACAGGGGGCTCTTATGGCTACACCTTC.

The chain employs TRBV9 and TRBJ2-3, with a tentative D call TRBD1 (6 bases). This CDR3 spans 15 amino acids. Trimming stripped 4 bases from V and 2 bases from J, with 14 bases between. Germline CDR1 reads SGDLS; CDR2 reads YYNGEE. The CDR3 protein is CASSPQAGDTDTQYF. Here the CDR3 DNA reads TGTGCCAGCAGCCCCCAGGCAGGGGACACAGATACGCAGTATTTT. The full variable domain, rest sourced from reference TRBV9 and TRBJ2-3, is DSGVTQTPKHLITATGQRVTLRCSPRSGDLSVYWYQQSLDQGLQFLIQYYNGEERAKGNILERFSAQQFPDLHSELNLSSLELGDSALYFCASSPQAGDTDTQYFGPGTRLTVL.

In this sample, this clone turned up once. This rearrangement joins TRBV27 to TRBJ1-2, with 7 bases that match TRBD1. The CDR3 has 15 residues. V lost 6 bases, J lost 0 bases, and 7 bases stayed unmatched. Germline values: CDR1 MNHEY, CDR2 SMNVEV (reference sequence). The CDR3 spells CASRPLGTANYGYTF. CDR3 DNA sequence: TGTGCCAGCAGGCCCTTGGGGACAGCTAACTATGGCTACACCTTC.

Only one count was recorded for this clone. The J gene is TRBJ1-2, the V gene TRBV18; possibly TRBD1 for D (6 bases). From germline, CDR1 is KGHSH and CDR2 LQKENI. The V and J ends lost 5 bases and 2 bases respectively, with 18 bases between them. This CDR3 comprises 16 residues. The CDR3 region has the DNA TGTGCCAGCTCATCGAATCCCAGGACAGAGAACTATGGCTACACCTTC. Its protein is CASSSNPRTENYGYTF.

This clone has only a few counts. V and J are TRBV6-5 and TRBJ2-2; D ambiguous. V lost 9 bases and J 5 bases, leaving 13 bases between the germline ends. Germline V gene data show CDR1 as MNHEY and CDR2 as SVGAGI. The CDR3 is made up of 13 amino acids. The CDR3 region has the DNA TGTGCCAGTCTTGACACTGGAACCGGGGAGCTGTTTTTT. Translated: CASLDTGTGELFF.

CDR3 in amino acids: CASSLGGQGPYGYTF. The CDR3 DNA follows: TGCGCCAGCAGCTTGGGCGGACAAGGCCCCTATGGCTACACCTTC. The chain recombines TRBV5-1 with TRBJ1-2, with D possibly being TRBD1 (5 bases). The V end was cut by 0 bases, the J end by 4 bases, with 13 bases between. Germline CDR1 reads SGHRS; CDR2 reads YFSETQ. The CDR3 is 15 amino acids.

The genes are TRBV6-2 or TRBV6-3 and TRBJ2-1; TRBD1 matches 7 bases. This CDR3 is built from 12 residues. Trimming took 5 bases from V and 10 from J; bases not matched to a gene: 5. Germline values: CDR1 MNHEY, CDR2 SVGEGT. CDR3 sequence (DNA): TGTGCCAGCAGTAGTACAGGGGTCGAGCAGTTCTTC. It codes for CASSSTGVEQFF.

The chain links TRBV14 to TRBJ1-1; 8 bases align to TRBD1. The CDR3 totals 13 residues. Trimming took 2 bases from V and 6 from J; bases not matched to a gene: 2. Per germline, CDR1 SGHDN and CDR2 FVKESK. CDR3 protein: CASSQRTGSEAFF. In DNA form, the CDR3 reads TGTGCCAGCAGCCAAAGGACAGGGTCTGAAGCTTTCTTT.

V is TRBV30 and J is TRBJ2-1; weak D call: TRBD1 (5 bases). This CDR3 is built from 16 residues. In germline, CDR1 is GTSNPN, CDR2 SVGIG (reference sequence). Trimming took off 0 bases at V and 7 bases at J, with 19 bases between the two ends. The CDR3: CAWSVHKWQGKNEQFF. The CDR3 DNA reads TGTGCCTGGAGTGTTCATAAGTGGCAGGGTAAGAATGAGCAGTTCTTC.

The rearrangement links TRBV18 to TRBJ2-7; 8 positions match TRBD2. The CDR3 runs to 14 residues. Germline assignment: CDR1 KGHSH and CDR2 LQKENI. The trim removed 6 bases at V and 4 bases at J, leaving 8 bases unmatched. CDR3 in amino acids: CASSPGTSTYEQYF. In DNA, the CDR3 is TGTGCCAGCTCTCCCGGGACTAGTACTTACGAGCAGTACTTC.

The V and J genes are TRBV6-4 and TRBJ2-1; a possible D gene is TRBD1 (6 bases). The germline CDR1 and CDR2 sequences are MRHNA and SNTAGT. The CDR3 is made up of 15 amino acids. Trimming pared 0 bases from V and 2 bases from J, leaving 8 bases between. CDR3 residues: CASSDSQGPYNEQFF. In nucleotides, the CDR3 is TGTGCCAGCAGTGACTCTCAGGGGCCCTACAATGAGCAGTTCTTC.

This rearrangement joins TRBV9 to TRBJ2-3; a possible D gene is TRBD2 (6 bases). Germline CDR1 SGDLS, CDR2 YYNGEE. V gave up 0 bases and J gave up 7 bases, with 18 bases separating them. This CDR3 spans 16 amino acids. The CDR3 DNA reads TGTGCCAGCAGCGTAGACAATCCCGGAGGGTCGAATACGCAGTATTTT. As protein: CASSVDNPGGSNTQYF.

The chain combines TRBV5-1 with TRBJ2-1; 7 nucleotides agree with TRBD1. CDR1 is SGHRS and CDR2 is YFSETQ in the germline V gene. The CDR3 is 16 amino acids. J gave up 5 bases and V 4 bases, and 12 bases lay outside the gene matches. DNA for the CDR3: TGCGCCAGCAGCACTTTAACAGGGGCCCTTCACAATGAGCAGTTCTTC. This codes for CASSTLTGALHNEQFF.

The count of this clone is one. This chain's CDR3 is CSASLGALQPQHF. In nucleotides, the CDR3 is TGCAGTGCTAGTTTGGGGGCTCTTCAGCCCCAGCATTTT. The chain couples TRBV20-1 to TRBJ1-5, with D possibly matching TRBD1 (6 bases). The CDR3 loop spans 13 amino acids. Trimming pared 3 bases from V and 6 bases from J, leaving 12 bases between. The germline V gene encodes CDR1 DFQATT and CDR2 SNEGSKA (reference sequence).

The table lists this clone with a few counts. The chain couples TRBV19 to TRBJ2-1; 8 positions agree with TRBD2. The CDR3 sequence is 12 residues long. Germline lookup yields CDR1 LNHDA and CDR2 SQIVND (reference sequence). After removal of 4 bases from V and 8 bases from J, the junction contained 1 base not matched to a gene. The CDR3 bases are TGTGCCAGTAGTACAGCGGGAGATGAGCAGTTCTTC. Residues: CASSTAGDEQFF.

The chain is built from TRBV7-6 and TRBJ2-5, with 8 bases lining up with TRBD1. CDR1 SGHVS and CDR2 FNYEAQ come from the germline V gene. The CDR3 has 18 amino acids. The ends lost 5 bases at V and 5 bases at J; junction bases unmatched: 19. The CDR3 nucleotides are TGTGCCAGCAGCCCGACCACCAGAATGACAGGGGAGGTCGAGACCCAGTACTTC. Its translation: CASSPTTRMTGEVETQYF.

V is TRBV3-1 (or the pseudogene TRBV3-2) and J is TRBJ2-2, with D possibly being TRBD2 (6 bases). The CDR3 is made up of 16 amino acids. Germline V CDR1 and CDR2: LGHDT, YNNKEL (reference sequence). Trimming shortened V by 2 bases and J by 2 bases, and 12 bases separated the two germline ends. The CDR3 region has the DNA TGTGCCAGCAGCCAAACGGCGGGAAGCAACACCGGGGAGCTGTTTTTT. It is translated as CASSQTAGSNTGELFF.

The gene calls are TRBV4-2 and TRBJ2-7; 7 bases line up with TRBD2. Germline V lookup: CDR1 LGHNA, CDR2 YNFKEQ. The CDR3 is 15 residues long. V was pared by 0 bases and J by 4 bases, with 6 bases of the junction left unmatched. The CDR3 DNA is TGTGCCAGCAGCCAAGAGGGGGGGGAGGCTTACGAGCAGTACTTC. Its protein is CASSQEGGEAYEQYF.

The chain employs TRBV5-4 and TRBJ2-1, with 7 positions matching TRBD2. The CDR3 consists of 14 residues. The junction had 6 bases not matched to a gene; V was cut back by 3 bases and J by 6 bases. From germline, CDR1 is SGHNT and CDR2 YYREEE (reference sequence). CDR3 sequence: CASSWPGGGNEQFF. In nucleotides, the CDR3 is TGTGCCAGCAGCTGGCCGGGGGGTGGCAATGAGCAGTTCTTC.

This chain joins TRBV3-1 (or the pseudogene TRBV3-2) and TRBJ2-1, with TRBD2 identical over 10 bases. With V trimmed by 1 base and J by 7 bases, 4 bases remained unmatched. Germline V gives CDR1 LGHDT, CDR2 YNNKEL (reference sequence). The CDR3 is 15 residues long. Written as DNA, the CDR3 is TGTGCCAGCAGCCAAGGGCTAGCGGGAGTTAATGAGCAGTTCTTC. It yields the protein CASSQGLAGVNEQFF.

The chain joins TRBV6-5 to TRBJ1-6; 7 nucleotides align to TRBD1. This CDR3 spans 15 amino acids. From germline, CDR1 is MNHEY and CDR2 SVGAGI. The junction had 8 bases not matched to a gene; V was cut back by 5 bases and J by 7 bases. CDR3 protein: CASSNGQAGNSPLHF. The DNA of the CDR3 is TGTGCCAGCAGTAACGGACAGGCAGGAAATTCACCCCTCCACTTT.

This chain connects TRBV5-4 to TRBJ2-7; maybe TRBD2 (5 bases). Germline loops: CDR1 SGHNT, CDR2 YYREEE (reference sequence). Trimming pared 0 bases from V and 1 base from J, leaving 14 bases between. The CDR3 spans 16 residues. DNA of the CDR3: TGTGCCAGCAGCTTGGCGGGATACGTTAGGTCCTACGAGCAGTACTTC. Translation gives CASSLAGYVRSYEQYF.

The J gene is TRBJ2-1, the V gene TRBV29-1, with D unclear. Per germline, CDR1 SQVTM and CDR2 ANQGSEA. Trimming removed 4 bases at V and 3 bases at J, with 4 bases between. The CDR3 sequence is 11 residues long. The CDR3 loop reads CSVGGYNEQFF. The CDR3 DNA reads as TGCAGCGTTGGAGGCTACAATGAGCAGTTCTTC.

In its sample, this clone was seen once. The CDR3 region is CASSPFRDRGRNEQFF. The CDR3 coding sequence is TGTGCCAGCAGCCCATTTCGGGACAGGGGGCGGAATGAGCAGTTCTTC. The rearrangement links TRBV7-8 to TRBJ2-1; 12 bases match TRBD1. This CDR3 contains 16 residues. V lost 5 bases, J lost 7 bases, and 9 bases stayed unmatched. The germline CDR1 and CDR2 sequences are SGHVS and FQNEAQ.

As DNA, the CDR3 is TGTGCCAGCAGCGATAACAGGGCTCCGAACACTGAAGCTTTCTTT. Its protein product is CASSDNRAPNTEAFF. The V call is TRBV9, the J call TRBJ1-1; D perhaps matches TRBD1 (6 bases). The germline V gene encodes CDR1 SGDLS and CDR2 YYNGEE. The CDR3 consists of 15 residues. The ends were cut back, 3 bases at V and 1 base at J, with 13 bases in the middle.